The rows below give T cell receptor beta chains drawn from one sample of a study of T cell repertoires in cytomegalovirus infection. TCRdb itself ran the reads through MiXCR, one entry per CDR3 protein. The sample carries hundreds of thousands of distinct CDR3 sequences, about a sixth recorded once. Material: PBMCs. These receptors originate from a human donor in good health (CMV status not recorded). Some clones in this sample may be carry-over from other donors' samples. Each CDR3 is given with its conserved first and last residue. The D gene is left open where the match is weak.

D gene: TRBD1
CDR3 length: 15
V gene: TRBV7-8
J gene: TRBJ2-7
CDR3 protein: CASSLGTGVSYEQYF

D gene: -
CDR3 length: 14
V gene: TRBV20-1
J gene: TRBJ1-1
CDR3 protein: CSASPLSGSPEAFF

D gene: -
CDR3 length: 14
V gene: TRBV6-2/TRBV6-3
J gene: TRBJ1-1
CDR3 protein: CASRPDLTGTEAFF

D gene: TRBD2
CDR3 length: 16
V gene: TRBV6-2/TRBV6-3
J gene: TRBJ2-1
CDR3 protein: CASSYVLSRRGNEQFF

D gene: -
CDR3 length: 13
V gene: TRBV4-1
J gene: TRBJ2-1
CDR3 protein: CASSPKISGEQFF

D gene: -
CDR3 length: 14
V gene: TRBV12-3/TRBV12-4
J gene: TRBJ2-7
CDR3 protein: CASSPHGQAYEQYF

D gene: TRBD1
CDR3 length: 13
V gene: TRBV20-1
J gene: TRBJ1-1
CDR3 protein: CSAEPGGSTEAFF

D gene: -
CDR3 length: 14
V gene: TRBV28
J gene: TRBJ1-2
CDR3 protein: CASSSWGSPYGYTF

D gene: -
CDR3 length: 15
V gene: TRBV7-2
J gene: TRBJ2-3
CDR3 protein: CASSPRGPGQATQYF

D gene: -
CDR3 length: 14
V gene: TRBV7-4
J gene: TRBJ1-6
CDR3 protein: CASNLRVQHSPLHF

D gene: TRBD2
CDR3 length: 16
V gene: TRBV28
J gene: TRBJ2-1
CDR3 protein: CASSLPSGGAFNEQFF

D gene: TRBD2
CDR3 length: 16
V gene: TRBV10-3
J gene: TRBJ2-1
CDR3 protein: CAISDPRGRPYNEQFF

D gene: -
CDR3 length: 14
V gene: TRBV20-1
J gene: TRBJ2-3
CDR3 protein: CSARALFGDDTQYF

D gene: TRBD1
CDR3 length: 17
V gene: TRBV10-2
J gene: TRBJ1-5
CDR3 protein: CASSPGTGSYSNQPQHF